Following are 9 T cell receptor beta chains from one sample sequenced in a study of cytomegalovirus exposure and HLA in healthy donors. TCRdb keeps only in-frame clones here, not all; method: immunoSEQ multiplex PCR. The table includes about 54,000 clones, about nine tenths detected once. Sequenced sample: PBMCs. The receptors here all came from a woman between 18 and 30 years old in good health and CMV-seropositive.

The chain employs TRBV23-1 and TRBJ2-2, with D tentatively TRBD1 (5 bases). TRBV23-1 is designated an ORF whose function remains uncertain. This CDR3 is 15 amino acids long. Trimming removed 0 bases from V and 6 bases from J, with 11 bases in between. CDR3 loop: CASSQSRVSPGELFF. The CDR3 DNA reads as TGCGCCAGCAGTCAATCCAGGGTTTCCCCCGGGGAGCTGTTTTTT.

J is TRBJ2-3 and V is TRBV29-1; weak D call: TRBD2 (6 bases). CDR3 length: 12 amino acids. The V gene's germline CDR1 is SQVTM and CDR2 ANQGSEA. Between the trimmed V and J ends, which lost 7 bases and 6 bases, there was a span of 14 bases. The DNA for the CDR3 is TGCAGCGAGGACGCGGGGACCGATACGCAGTATTTT. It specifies CSEDAGTDTQYF.

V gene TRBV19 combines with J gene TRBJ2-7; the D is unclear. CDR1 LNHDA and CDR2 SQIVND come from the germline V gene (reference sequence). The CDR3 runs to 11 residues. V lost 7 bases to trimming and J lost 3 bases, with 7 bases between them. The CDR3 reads CASTDHYEQYF. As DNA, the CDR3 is TGTGCCAGTACAGATCACTACGAGCAGTACTTC.

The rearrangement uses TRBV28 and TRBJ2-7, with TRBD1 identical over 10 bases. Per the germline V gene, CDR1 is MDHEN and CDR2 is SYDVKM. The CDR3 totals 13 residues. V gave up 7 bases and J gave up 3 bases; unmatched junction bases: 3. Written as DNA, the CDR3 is TGTGCCAGCAAGGGGACAGGGGACTACGAGCAGTACTTC. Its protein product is CASKGTGDYEQYF.

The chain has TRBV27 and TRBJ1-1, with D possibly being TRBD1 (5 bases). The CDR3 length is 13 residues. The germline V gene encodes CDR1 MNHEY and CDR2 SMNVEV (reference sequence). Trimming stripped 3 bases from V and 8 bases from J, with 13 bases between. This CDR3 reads CASSFRGRGEAFF. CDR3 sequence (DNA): TGTGCCAGCAGTTTCCGCGGGCGGGGGGAAGCTTTCTTT.

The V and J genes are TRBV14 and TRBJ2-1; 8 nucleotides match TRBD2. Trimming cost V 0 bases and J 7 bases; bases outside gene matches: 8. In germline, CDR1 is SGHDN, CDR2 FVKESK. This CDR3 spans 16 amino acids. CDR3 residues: CASSQDPAGGWNEQFF. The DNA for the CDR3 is TGTGCCAGCAGCCAAGACCCCGCGGGGGGTTGGAATGAGCAGTTCTTC.

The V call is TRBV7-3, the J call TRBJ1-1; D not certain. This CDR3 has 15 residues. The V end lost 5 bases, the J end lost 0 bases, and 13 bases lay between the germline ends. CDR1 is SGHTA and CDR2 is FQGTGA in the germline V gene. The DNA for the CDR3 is TGTGCCAGCAGCCCCGGAGGGAACATGAACACTGAAGCTTTCTTT. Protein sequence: CASSPGGNMNTEAFF.

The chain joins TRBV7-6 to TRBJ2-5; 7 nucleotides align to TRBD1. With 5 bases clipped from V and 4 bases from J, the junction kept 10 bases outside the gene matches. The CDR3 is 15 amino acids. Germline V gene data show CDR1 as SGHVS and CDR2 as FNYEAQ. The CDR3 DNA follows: TGTGCCAGCAGCCCTCAGACAGGGATCTTAGAGACCCAGTACTTC. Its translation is CASSPQTGILETQYF.

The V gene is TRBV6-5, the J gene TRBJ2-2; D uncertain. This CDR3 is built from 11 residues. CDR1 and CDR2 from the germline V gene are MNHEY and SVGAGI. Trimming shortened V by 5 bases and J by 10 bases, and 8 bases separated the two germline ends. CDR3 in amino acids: CASSLVEELFF. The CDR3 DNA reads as TGTGCCAGCAGTCTCGTAGAGGAGCTGTTTTTT.